Listed below are T cell receptor beta chains from one sample, sequenced in a study of OX40 agonist ivuxolimab in advanced cancers. Produced via immunoSEQ multiplex PCR; TCRdb's table is partial and in-frame only. The table records tens of thousands of clones, roughly 92% of them present only once. The sequenced sample was CD4+ or CD8+ T cells sorted from blood, obtained in a trial of the OX40 agonist ivuxolimab. The receptors here all came from an adult with an advanced solid tumor such as melanoma, head and neck, liver or kidney cancer. CDR3s leave out the opening cysteine and the closing phenylalanine or tryptophan.

V: TRBV7-2
CDR3: ASSLVWTPSTGELF

V: TRBV5-4
CDR3: ASSPRGRDYGYT

V: TRBV5-1
CDR3: ASSPTGALGNEKLF

V: TRBV5-5
CDR3: ASSLTGTSGGNEQF

V: TRBV5-1
CDR3: ASSTGLAGTPSSYNEQF

V: TRBV30
CDR3: ASSDRAYNSPLH

V: TRBV7-2
CDR3: ASSTSADSSYNEQF

V: TRBV7-2
CDR3: ASSLAWGGREQY

V: TRBV7-2
CDR3: ASSQDREGGYT

V: TRBV30
CDR3: AWTQGSNQPQH

V: TRBV2
CDR3: ASGTVLGEQY

V: TRBV10-1
CDR3: ASSESVTAQF

V: TRBV5-1
CDR3: ASSLSNSASSYNEQF

V: TRBV16
CDR3: ASNLGQQETQY

V: TRBV14
CDR3: ASSQWSVLGDTQY

V: TRBV4-1
CDR3: ASSQGFRGTGLNQPQH

V: TRBV28
CDR3: ASSLQDSNTEAF

V: TRBV5-1
CDR3: ASSLALAGVQETQY

V: TRBV19
CDR3: ASSISGNSYEQY

V: TRBV19
CDR3: ASGGQGASGTYEQY

V: TRBV11-2
CDR3: ASSLLTSANTDTQY

V: TRBV27
CDR3: ASSFQESYEQY